These 29 T cell receptor beta chains were all obtained from the same sample, sequenced in a study of CD8+CD57+ T cells in acquired aplastic anemia. Genomic DNA served as template for TCR beta VDJ and CDR3 profiling. One entry per CDR3 protein results from TCRdb running MiXCR on the reads. The sample lists 300,000 or so distinct CDR3 sequences; roughly three fifths were seen once. The sequencing input was sorted CD4+, CD8+, or CD8+CD57+ T cells (not recorded which) from PBMCs. The origin of the receptors is a human donor with severe aplastic anemia or a healthy control (not recorded which).

This chain's CDR3 is CSVAPGNTIYF. CDR3 nucleotide sequence: TGCAGCGTCGCCCCTGGAAACACCATATATTTT. This chain connects TRBV29-1 to TRBJ1-3; unclear D gene. Trimming removed 6 bases from V and 2 bases from J, with 5 bases in between. This CDR3 spans 11 amino acids. The germline V gene has CDR1 SQVTM and CDR2 ANQGSEA.

In this sample, this clonotype turned up a few times. The chain combines TRBV5-4 with TRBJ1-2; a weak D match, TRBD1 (6 bases). Germline CDR1 reads SGHNT; CDR2 reads YYREEE (reference sequence). The CDR3 is 12 amino acids. V was cut by 4 bases and J by 7 bases, with 11 bases left in between. The CDR3 region is CASSKDSGGYTF. CDR3 in DNA: TGTGCCAGCAGCAAGGACAGTGGTGGCTACACCTTC. The full variable domain, with the rest looked up from reference TRBV5-4 and TRBJ1-2, is ETGVTQSPTHLIKTRGQQVTLRCSSQSGHNTVSWYQQALGQGPQFIFQYYREEENGRGNFPPRFSGLQFPNYSSELNVNALELDDSALYLCASSKDSGGYTFGSGTRLTVV.

This clonotype has a single count. The rearrangement links TRBV5-1 to TRBJ2-7, with D perhaps TRBD1 (5 bases). Germline CDR1 is SGHRS and CDR2 is YFSETQ. Trimming stripped 6 bases from V and 0 bases from J, with 7 bases between. This CDR3 region has 12 residues. CDR3 sequence: CASNGASYEQYF. CDR3 nucleotides: TGCGCCAGCAATGGGGCCTCCTACGAGCAGTACTTC.

This chain joins TRBV19 and TRBJ2-3, with D perhaps matching TRBD1 or TRBD2 (5 bases each). V was cut by 7 bases and J by 6 bases, with 20 bases left in between. The CDR3 loop spans 15 amino acids. The germline CDR1 and CDR2 sequences are LNHDA and SQIVND (reference sequence). The CDR3 DNA sequence: TGTGCCAGTACCATAACACGGGGCGGTAGGGATACGCAGTATTTT. This gives the protein CASTITRGGRDTQYF.

This clonotype was counted many times. The V and J genes are TRBV5-1 and TRBJ1-4, with 7 bases fitting TRBD1. After removal of 4 bases from V and 3 bases from J, the junction contained 9 bases not matched to a gene. Germline V gene lookup returns CDR1 SGHRS and CDR2 YFSETQ. The CDR3 contains 16 residues. CDR3 residues: CASSTTGLLSNEKLFF. The CDR3 DNA sequence: TGCGCCAGCAGCACGACAGGGCTTCTTTCTAATGAAAAACTGTTTTTT. The variable domain in full, completed from reference TRBV5-1 and TRBJ1-4, reads KAGVTQTPRYLIKTRGQQVTLSCSPISGHRSVSWYQQTPGQGLQFLFEYFSETQRNKGNFPGRFSGRQFSNSRSEMNVSTLELGDSALYLCASSTTGLLSNEKLFFGSGTQLSVL.

This clonotype was found a few times. This chain links TRBV24-1 with TRBJ1-1; D ambiguous. Between the trimmed V and J ends, which lost 3 bases and 5 bases, there was a span of 12 bases. This CDR3 has 14 amino acids. The germline gives CDR1 KGHDR, CDR2 SFDVKD. The CDR3 coding sequence is TGTGCCACCAGTGATGGGAGGCCGGGGACTGAAGCTTTCTTT. Translated: CATSDGRPGTEAFF.

This clonotype was seen a single time. The chain carries TRBV7-2 and TRBJ2-7; TRBD1 is a possible D gene (5 bases). Germline-derived CDR1 and CDR2 are SGHTA and FQGNSA. The V end was cut by 3 bases, the J end by 0 bases, with 18 bases between. The CDR3 is 17 residues long. The CDR3 here is CASSLPQHRSISYEQYF. CDR3 nucleotides: TGTGCCAGCAGCTTGCCGCAGCACAGGTCAATCTCCTACGAGCAGTACTTC.

This clonotype was observed at least ten times. CDR3 nucleotides: TGTGCTAGTGGTTTGGTAGTACAGGGTAACACAGATACGCAGTATTTT. This sequence encodes CASGLVVQGNTDTQYF. V is TRBV12-5 and J is TRBJ2-3, with D possibly TRBD1 on 6 matching bases. The germline V gene encodes CDR1 LGHNT and CDR2 FRNRAP. Trimming took 0 bases from V and 2 from J, leaving 12 bases between them. The length of the CDR3 is 16 residues.

This chain uses TRBV10-3 with TRBJ1-5; D gene uncertain. Germline CDR1 ENHRY, CDR2 SYGVKD. The V gene lost 0 bases and the J gene lost 1 base, with 4 bases spanning the gap. This CDR3 has 14 residues. The CDR3 is CAISESESNQPQHF. The CDR3 DNA reads TGTGCCATCAGTGAGTCGGAGAGCAATCAGCCCCAGCATTTT.

The table lists this clonotype with many counts. The chain carries TRBV20-1 and TRBJ2-7; D possibly matches TRBD1 or TRBD2 (5 bases each). Germline V gives CDR1 DFQATT, CDR2 SNEGSKA (reference sequence). Deletions cut 3 bases from V and 2 bases from J, with 14 bases between. The CDR3 is 14 amino acids. The CDR3 region is CSASLLGRTYEQYF. As DNA, the CDR3 is TGCAGTGCTAGCTTACTGGGACGAACCTACGAGCAGTACTTC.

There are a few counts of this clonotype. J is TRBJ2-3 and V is TRBV7-8, with D hard to call. Trimming shortened V by 5 bases and J by 4 bases, and 13 bases separated the two germline ends. Looked up from germline, CDR1 is SGHVS and CDR2 is FQNEAQ. The CDR3 loop spans 14 amino acids. The CDR3 DNA follows: TGTGCCAGCAGCCCAGTGGGGATGGCAGATACGCAGTATTTT. Translated, it gives CASSPVGMADTQYF.

This clonotype was picked up one time. The V call is TRBV2, the J call TRBJ2-7; TRBD2 is a possible D gene (6 bases). Trimming removed 0 bases at V and 4 bases at J, with 13 bases between. The CDR3 runs to 15 residues. Germline values: CDR1 SNHLY, CDR2 FYNNEI. DNA of the CDR3: TGTGCCAGCAGTGAAGCGGGCGGGAATCAGTACGAGCAGTACTTC. This gives the protein CASSEAGGNQYEQYF.

This clonotype was seen a single time. This may be a read error, as it is one base from a much larger clone. J is TRBJ2-5 and V is TRBV30; 8 nucleotides agree with TRBD1. V shed 8 bases, J shed 5 bases, and the junction held 10 bases outside the gene matches. The CDR3 has 13 amino acids. Germline CDR1 and CDR2: GTSNPN and SVGIG (reference sequence). CDR3 DNA sequence: TGTGCCGGCCCCGGACAGGGCTTGGAGACCCAGTACTTC. Protein sequence: CAGPGQGLETQYF.

This clonotype was counted only a few times. J is TRBJ1-1 and V is TRBV5-6; 7 bases match TRBD1. CDR3 length: 13 amino acids. Trimming removed 3 bases from V and 2 bases from J; junction bases left unmatched: 1. The germline V gene has CDR1 SGHDT and CDR2 YYEEEE. The DNA for the CDR3 is TGTGCCAGCAGCTGGGACAGTAACACTGAAGCTTTCTTT. Amino acid sequence: CASSWDSNTEAFF.

The genes are TRBV20-1 and TRBJ1-4; D gene uncertain. V lost 5 bases and J lost 8, with 12 bases in between. CDR3 length equals 12 residues. Germline lookup yields CDR1 DFQATT and CDR2 SNEGSKA (reference sequence). The CDR3 loop is CSAAFKREKLFF. CDR3 in DNA: TGCAGTGCTGCCTTCAAGAGGGAAAAACTGTTTTTT.

The count of this clonotype is one. A read error may produce the germline difference seen at one junction end. V gene TRBV19 combines with J gene TRBJ2-3; D not resolved. The CDR3 runs to 15 residues. Germline CDR1 LNHDA, CDR2 SQIVND (reference sequence). The CDR3 region is CASRIGTVSTDTQYF. The CDR3 DNA sequence: TGTGCCAGTAGGATAGGTACAGTGAGCACAGATACGCAGTATTTT.

The gene calls are TRBV12-3 or TRBV12-4 and TRBJ2-1, with 9 nucleotides matching TRBD1. The CDR3 runs 12 residues. With 8 bases clipped from V and 11 bases from J, the junction kept 7 bases outside the gene matches. The CDR3 sequence is CASWTGDLKQFF. The CDR3 DNA reads as TGTGCCAGCTGGACAGGGGACCTCAAGCAGTTCTTC.

The chain is built from TRBV29-1 and TRBJ2-1, with D uncertain. Germline lookup yields CDR1 SQVTM and CDR2 ANQGSEA. Trimming cost V 4 bases and J 4 bases, with 11 bases left between them. This CDR3 is built from 13 residues. The CDR3 DNA follows: TGCAGCGTTGCCGCCAGGCTTTACAATGAGCAGTTCTTC. This translates into CSVAARLYNEQFF.

Notes on this clonotype: The germline gene is not matched at one end of the junction; a read error may be the cause. This chain links TRBV20-1 with TRBJ2-6; perhaps D is TRBD1 or TRBD2 (6 bases each). Germline V CDR1 and CDR2: DFQATT, SNEGSKA (reference sequence). CDR3 length equals 14 residues. The CDR3: CGARGDSGANVLTF. The CDR3 coding sequence is TGCGGTGCTAGGGGGGACTCTGGGGCCAACGTCCTGACTTTC.

This clonotype was counted once. The chain recombines TRBV7-2 with TRBJ2-5, with TRBD2 identical over 8 bases. The trim removed 5 bases at V and 9 bases at J, leaving 8 bases unmatched. The germline V gene encodes CDR1 SGHTA and CDR2 FQGNSA. CDR3 size: 13 residues. This CDR3 reads CASSPTPGGAQYF. In nucleotides, the CDR3 is TGTGCCAGCAGCCCGACCCCGGGGGGGGCCCAGTACTTC.

This clonotype was picked up many times. The gene calls are TRBV6-2 or TRBV6-3 and TRBJ1-6, with TRBD1 identical over 11 bases. Losses at the gene ends were 4 bases for V and 8 bases for J; bases not matched to a gene: 7. The germline CDR1 and CDR2 sequences are MNHEY and SVGEGT. This CDR3 comprises 16 residues. The CDR3 sequence: CASSLWTGGGHSPLHF. The CDR3 DNA reads TGTGCCAGCAGTTTATGGACAGGGGGCGGACATTCACCCCTCCACTTT.

This clonotype came up many times. The chain has TRBV29-1 and TRBJ1-1, with D possibly matching TRBD1 (6 bases). The CDR3 covers 13 residues. V lost 4 bases and J lost 0, with 9 bases in between. Germline CDR1 SQVTM, CDR2 ANQGSEA. The CDR3 loop is CSVAGEMNTEAFF. DNA for the CDR3: TGCAGCGTTGCAGGGGAAATGAACACTGAAGCTTTCTTT. The full variable domain, rest sourced from reference TRBV29-1 and TRBJ1-1, is SAVISQKPSRDICQRGTSLTIQCQVDSQVTMMFWYRQQPGQSLTLIATANQGSEATYESGFVIDKFPISRPNLTFSTLTVSNMSPEDSSIYLCSVAGEMNTEAFFGQGTRLTVV.

Note on this clonotype: A much bigger clone sits one base away, suggesting this may be a read error. This chain links TRBV5-6 with TRBJ2-3; 8 bases line up with TRBD2. Germline V gives CDR1 SGHDT, CDR2 YYEEEE. This CDR3 is 18 amino acids long. CDR3 sequence: CTSSLRAHWRGGTDTQYF. The DNA of the CDR3 is TGTACCAGCAGCTTGCGGGCTCATTGGCGGGGGGGCACAGATACGCAGTATTTT.

About this clonotype: At one boundary the junction diverges from the germline segment, which might be a read error. V is TRBV10-3 and J is TRBJ2-7; no clear D gene. This CDR3 region has 15 residues. CDR1 and CDR2 (germline): ENHRY, SYGVKD. DNA for the CDR3: TGTGCCAGCAGTTCCGCACGGCAAGACACCTACGAGCAGTACTTC. This gives the protein CASSSARQDTYEQYF.

This clonotype was seen repeatedly, ten times or more. The rearrangement joins TRBV7-9 to TRBJ2-3; possible D gene TRBD2, 6 bases. Germline V gives CDR1 SEHNR, CDR2 FQNEAQ (reference sequence). The V and J ends lost 1 base and 6 bases respectively, with 17 bases between them. The CDR3 runs to 16 residues. This CDR3 is CASSLGGLLASDTQYF. DNA of the CDR3: TGTGCCAGCAGCTTAGGGGGCCTACTAGCTTCCGATACGCAGTATTTT. Full variable domain (outside the CDR3, taken from reference TRBV7-9 and TRBJ2-3): DTGVSQNPRHKITKRGQNVTFRCDPISEHNRLYWYRQTLGQGPEFLTYFQNEAQLEKSRLLSDRFSAERPKGSFSTLEIQRTEQGDSAMYLCASSLGGLLASDTQYFGPGTRLTVL.

On this clonotype itself: A read error may account for a junction end that differs from germline. The CDR3 nucleotides are TGCGCCAGCAGCCAAGATGTGGGCGGGGGAAGCACCGGGGAGCTGTTTTTT. Translated: CASSQDVGGGSTGELFF. The chain links TRBV7-2 to TRBJ2-2; 7 bases are shared with TRBD2. CDR1 is SGHTA and CDR2 is FQGNSA in the germline V gene. The CDR3 runs 17 residues.

This clonotype was observed once. The V call is TRBV9, the J call TRBJ2-1; 9 bases are shared with TRBD1. CDR1 and CDR2 from the germline V gene are SGDLS and YYNGEE. Losses at the gene ends were 4 bases for V and 8 bases for J; bases not matched to a gene: 10. The CDR3 is made up of 15 amino acids. The CDR3 loop is CASSSGQGGNYEQFF. CDR3 in DNA: TGTGCCAGCAGCTCGGGACAGGGAGGGAACTATGAGCAGTTCTTC. Full variable domain (remainder filled in from reference TRBV9 and TRBJ2-1): DSGVTQTPKHLITATGQRVTLRCSPRSGDLSVYWYQQSLDQGLQFLIQYYNGEERAKGNILERFSAQQFPDLHSELNLSSLELGDSALYFCASSSGQGGNYEQFFGPGTRLTVL.

The gene calls are TRBV9 and TRBJ1-1; D perhaps matches TRBD1 (5 bases). The germline V gene has CDR1 SGDLS and CDR2 YYNGEE. Trimming left V 3 bases short and J 0 bases short, with 9 bases between. This CDR3 spans 14 amino acids. The CDR3 region has the DNA TGTGCCAGCAGCGCACAGGCCATGAACACTGAAGCTTTCTTT. It specifies CASSAQAMNTEAFF.

This clonotype was detected many times. The chain joins TRBV6-2 or TRBV6-3 to TRBJ2-1, with TRBD1 matching over 9 bases. Trimming at V came to 6 bases and at J to 0 bases, leaving 0 bases not matched to a gene. CDR3 size: 14 residues. Germline CDR1 and CDR2: MNHEY and SVGEGT. The CDR3 is CASRDRGSYNEQFF. In DNA, the CDR3 is TGTGCCAGCAGGGACAGGGGCTCCTACAATGAGCAGTTCTTC.